This T cell receptor (beta chain) was retrieved from a study of blood T cell repertoires in COVID-19. On the study more broadly: Samples taken during acute and convalescent COVID-19 were collected in the United States, Italy and Spain. T cells, B-cell-depleted T cells, or PBMCs supplied cDNA or gDNA.

Methods used by the authors: Reference gene primer amplification gave estimated nucleated cell counts. This table comes from immunoSEQ multiplex PCR, and its TCRdb copy is limited to in-frame clones, with some not included. From that table come the V and J calls and clone size; the DNA was used to work out D and trimming. Of fewer than 80,000 clones listed, about four fifths were seen once; the top ten hold almost 10%. Losses at the gene ends were 1 base for V and 5 bases for J; bases not matched to a gene: 4. This CDR3 has 14 residues. The germline gives CDR1 LGHNA, CDR2 YNFKEQ. Sequenced sample: peripheral blood. This receptor was taken from a human donor in a cohort sampled during active COVID-19. The chain combines TRBV4-2 with TRBJ2-7; TRBD2 matches at 8 bases. The DNA for the CDR3 is TGTGCCAGCAGCCAAGCGGAGCGGGAGAACGAGCAGTACTTC. This sequence encodes CASSQAERENEQYF.